Sequencing of this T cell receptor beta chain was carried out in a study of control samples from healthy donors and cancer patients. The table came from immunoSEQ multiplex PCR; TCRdb's copy has only in-frame clones and leaves some out. This sample has some 80,000 clones, with 89% found just once. Germline V gives CDR1 LGHNT, CDR2 FRNRAP. The V gene lost 6 bases and the J gene lost 4 bases, with 18 bases spanning the gap. The CDR3 totals 15 residues. Sequencing was carried out using blood. The receptor was derived from a man aged 45-65 years in good health. The chain has TRBV12-5 and TRBJ1-2, with D perhaps matching TRBD1 (6 bases). The CDR3 bases are TGTGCTAGTGGCCTCCCTCGACAGGACCGCTATGGCTACACCTTC. This gives the protein CASGLPRQDRYGYTF.